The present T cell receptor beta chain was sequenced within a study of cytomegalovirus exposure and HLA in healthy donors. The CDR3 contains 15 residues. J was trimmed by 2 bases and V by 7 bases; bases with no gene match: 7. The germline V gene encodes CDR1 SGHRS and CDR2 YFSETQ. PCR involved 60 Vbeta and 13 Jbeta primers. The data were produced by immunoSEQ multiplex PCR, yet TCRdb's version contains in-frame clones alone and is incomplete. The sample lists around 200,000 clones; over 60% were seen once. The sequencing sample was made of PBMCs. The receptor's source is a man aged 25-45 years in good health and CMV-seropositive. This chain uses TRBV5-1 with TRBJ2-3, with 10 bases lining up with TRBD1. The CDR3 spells CASAQTGGFTDTQYF. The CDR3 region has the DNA TGCGCCAGCGCTCAGACAGGGGGCTTCACAGATACGCAGTATTTT.